The text below deals with one T cell receptor beta chain. This record comes from a study of cytomegalovirus exposure and HLA in healthy donors. Researchers ran the PCR with 60 Vbeta and 13 Jbeta primers. Some clones are missing from TCRdb's copy, which holds only in-frame ones; the method was immunoSEQ multiplex PCR. The data show 150,000 to 200,000 clones, roughly 85% seen once. Sequences were obtained from PBMCs. The source is a man aged 45-65 years in good health and CMV-seropositive.

CDR3 in amino acids: CSVELEANTEAFF. As DNA, the CDR3 is TGCAGCGTTGAACTCGAGGCAAACACTGAAGCTTTCTTT. The chain recombines TRBV29-1 with TRBJ1-1; D is uncertain. The CDR3 consists of 13 residues. The germline CDR1 and CDR2 sequences are SQVTM and ANQGSEA. V was cut by 2 bases and J by 2 bases, with 9 bases left in between.